The rows below give T cell receptor beta chains drawn from one sample of a study of T cells in Graves' hyperthyroidism and ophthalmopathy. In TCRdb, the multiplex PCR reads were re-called with MiXCR into one record per CDR3 protein. The data show some 490,000 distinct CDR3 sequences, 16% seen once. Sequencing used blood. Every receptor here comes from a woman aged 25 to 39 with Graves' ophthalmopathy. The CDR3 runs from the conserved cysteine through the conserved F or W. A D gene is named only where the DNA matches it firmly. Size is stated for part of the rows, as once, few or many counts, or as a class when the clone is expanded.

J gene | D gene | V gene | clone size | CDR3 protein
TRBJ2-5 | TRBD1 | TRBV30 | . | CATTGSFVETQYF
TRBJ2-3 | TRBD1 | TRBV7-2 | . | CASSVGAGGVGAGNTQYF
TRBJ2-3 | TRBD1 | TRBV4-3 | . | CASSQFPGTGSTDTQYF
TRBJ1-5 | . | TRBV7-8 | many | CASSLGEVNQPQHF
TRBJ2-3 | . | TRBV7-2 | . | CASSLGWGTQYF
TRBJ2-1 | . | TRBV7-2 | many | CASSSHWNQGNNEQFF
TRBJ2-1 | TRBD2 | TRBV20-1 | . | CSADLTSGMSAEQFF
TRBJ2-1 | TRBD2 | TRBV27 | many | CASSPLGTSDEQFF
TRBJ1-2 | . | TRBV28 | many | CASSLWGLNYGYTF
TRBJ2-7 | TRBD1 | TRBV5-1 | many | CASRPFGTGRYEQYF
TRBJ2-7 | . | TRBV20-1 | few | CSADFQSSYEQYF
TRBJ2-1 | . | TRBV5-6 | many | CASSLVNPGGTYNEQFF